These 14 T cell receptor beta chains were sequenced from one sample in a study of blood T cell repertoires in COVID-19. Profiled with immunoSEQ multiplex PCR; TCRdb holds only in-frame clones, not every one. This sample has a few hundred thousand clones; approximately 90% occur once, and the top ten carry 18%. Material: peripheral blood. The receptors were gathered from a man aged 50-60 years with COVID-19, enrolled during active disease.

V gene TRBV19 combines with J gene TRBJ1-1; a possible D gene is TRBD1 (6 bases). The V end lost 7 bases, the J end lost 2 bases, and 11 bases lay between the germline ends. CDR1 LNHDA and CDR2 SQIVND come from the germline V gene (reference sequence). The CDR3 length is 13 residues. As DNA, the CDR3 is TGTGCCAGTACGGACAGAATTAACACTGAAGCTTTCTTT. This codes for CASTDRINTEAFF.

This clone has only a few counts. The J gene is TRBJ1-2, the V gene TRBV7-2, with TRBD1 matching over 7 bases. In germline, CDR1 is SGHTA, CDR2 FQGNSA. There are 13 residues in the CDR3. J gave up 5 bases and V 4 bases, and 4 bases lay outside the gene matches. The CDR3 spells CASSSGQDYGYTF. The CDR3 nucleotides read TGTGCCAGCAGCTCCGGACAGGATTATGGCTACACCTTC.

The CDR3 DNA follows: TGTGCCAGCAGCCCCGATCCAGGACAGGGAACCGGGGAGCTGTTTTTT. Amino acids: CASSPDPGQGTGELFF. The chain uses TRBV7-6 and TRBJ2-2; 8 positions agree with TRBD1. Trimming removed 5 bases from V and 5 bases from J; junction bases left unmatched: 10. The CDR3 sequence is 16 residues long. Germline lookup yields CDR1 SGHVS and CDR2 FNYEAQ.

V and J are TRBV4-2 and TRBJ2-2; D remains unclear. The CDR3 is 16 amino acids. Trimming shortened V by 0 bases and J by 1 base, and 9 bases separated the two germline ends. In germline, CDR1 is LGHNA, CDR2 YNFKEQ. CDR3 nucleotide sequence: TGTGCCAGCAGCCAAGAGCCCCCGGGGAACACCGGGGAGCTGTTTTTT. Translating it yields CASSQEPPGNTGELFF.

This clone was detected only once. The CDR3 DNA reads as TGCGCCAGCAGCTACCCCAGGGAGGGACCCGGGGAGCTGTTTTTT. Translating it yields CASSYPREGPGELFF. This chain links TRBV5-1 with TRBJ2-2; TRBD2 aligns across 7 bases. Germline assignment: CDR1 SGHRS and CDR2 YFSETQ. The CDR3 sequence is 15 residues long. V shed 3 bases, J shed 6 bases, and the junction held 8 bases outside the gene matches.

This clone was detected a few times. The chain employs TRBV9 and TRBJ2-2, with 10 bases fitting TRBD2. This CDR3 contains 16 residues. Germline trimming cut 2 bases from V and 6 bases from J; bases unmatched to any gene: 7. The germline gives CDR1 SGDLS, CDR2 YYNGEE. CDR3 DNA: TGTGCCAGCAGCGTCCCCATAGCGGGAGGCGCCGGGGAGCTGTTTTTT. Translated: CASSVPIAGGAGELFF.

This clone was seen just once. The gene calls are TRBV5-1 and TRBJ2-5; 7 nucleotides align to TRBD1. With V trimmed by 5 bases and J by 3 bases, 10 bases remained unmatched. The CDR3 contains 15 residues. Germline assignment: CDR1 SGHRS and CDR2 YFSETQ. The CDR3 bases are TGCGCCAGCAGACCAAATACAGGGGTGGAAGAGACCCAGTACTTC. Encoded protein: CASRPNTGVEETQYF.

This chain uses TRBV9 with TRBJ2-2; D may be TRBD2 (6 bases). V lost 0 bases, J lost 1 base, and 10 bases lay in between. Germline-derived CDR1 and CDR2 are SGDLS and YYNGEE. The CDR3 totals 16 residues. CDR3 nucleotides: TGTGCCAGCAGCGTAGGTGGGGGGAGGAACACCGGGGAGCTGTTTTTT. Its translation: CASSVGGGRNTGELFF.

The chain employs TRBV27 and TRBJ1-1; 8 bases map to TRBD1. V was pared by 5 bases and J by 1 base, with 3 bases of the junction left unmatched. Germline V gene sequence: CDR1 MNHEY, CDR2 SMNVEV (reference sequence). This CDR3 comprises 14 residues. The CDR3 DNA follows: TGTGCCAGCAGTCACAGGGGGGAGAACACTGAAGCTTTCTTT. It codes for CASSHRGENTEAFF.

The chain joins TRBV7-8 to TRBJ2-3; D perhaps matches TRBD1 (6 bases). The length of the CDR3 is 16 residues. In germline, CDR1 is SGHVS, CDR2 FQNEAQ. V was trimmed by 5 bases and J by 2 bases, leaving 17 bases between them. CDR3: CASSPPRQVFTDTQYF. In DNA, the CDR3 is TGTGCCAGCAGCCCACCTCGACAGGTCTTCACAGATACGCAGTATTTT.

This rearrangement joins TRBV6-1 to TRBJ2-7, with 7 positions matching TRBD2. Per germline, CDR1 MNHNS and CDR2 SASEGT. CDR3 length: 16 amino acids. V was pared by 3 bases and J by 4 bases, with 12 bases of the junction left unmatched. CDR3 bases: TGTGCCAGCAGTGAGGCCGCTAGCGGCACTAAATACGAGCAGTACTTC. Translation: CASSEAASGTKYEQYF.

The genes are TRBV30 and TRBJ1-3; D is unresolved. The CDR3 length is 14 residues. Germline CDR1 and CDR2: GTSNPN and SVGIG (reference sequence). Trimming stripped 0 bases from V and 0 bases from J, with 6 bases between. CDR3 sequence: CAWSVYGSGNTIYF. As DNA, the CDR3 is TGTGCCTGGAGTGTCTATGGCTCTGGAAACACCATATATTTT.

The CDR3 nucleotides read TGTGCCAGCAGCCTAGGACGGGAGAACACTGAAGCTTTCTTT. Its protein is CASSLGRENTEAFF. J is TRBJ1-1 and V is TRBV7-8; D is uncertain. Germline V gives CDR1 SGHVS, CDR2 FQNEAQ. The V and J ends lost 5 bases and 1 base respectively, with 11 bases between them. The CDR3 runs 14 residues.

The chain combines TRBV7-2 with TRBJ2-3, with 11 bases identical to TRBD2. CDR1 is SGHTA, CDR2 FQGNSA, per germline. This CDR3 spans 17 amino acids. Trimming cost V 1 base and J 6 bases; bases outside gene matches: 9. The CDR3 sequence is CASSLDLAGGPYDTQYF. CDR3 bases: TGTGCCAGCAGCTTAGACTTAGCGGGAGGGCCATATGATACGCAGTATTTT. The variable domain in full, completed from reference TRBV7-2 and TRBJ2-3, reads GAGVSQSPSNKVTEKGKDVELRCDPISGHTALYWYRQSLGQGLEFLIYFQGNSAPDKSGLPSDRFSAERTGGSVSTLTIQRTQQEDSAVYLCASSLDLAGGPYDTQYFGPGTRLTVL.